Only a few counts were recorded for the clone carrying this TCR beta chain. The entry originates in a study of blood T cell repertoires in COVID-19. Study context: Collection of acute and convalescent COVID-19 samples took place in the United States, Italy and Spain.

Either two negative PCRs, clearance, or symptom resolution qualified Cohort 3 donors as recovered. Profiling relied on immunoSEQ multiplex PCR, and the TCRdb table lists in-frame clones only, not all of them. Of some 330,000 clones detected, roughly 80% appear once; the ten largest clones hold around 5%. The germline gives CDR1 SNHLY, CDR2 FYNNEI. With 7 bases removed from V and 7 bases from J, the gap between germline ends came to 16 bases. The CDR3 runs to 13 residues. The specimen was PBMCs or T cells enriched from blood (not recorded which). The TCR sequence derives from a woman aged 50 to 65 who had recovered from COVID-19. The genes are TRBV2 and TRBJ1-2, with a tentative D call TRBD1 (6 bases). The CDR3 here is CASMSGGQAGYTF. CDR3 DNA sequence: TGTGCCAGCATGAGTGGGGGCCAGGCTGGCTACACCTTC.